These T cell receptor beta chains were read from a single sample in a study of shared clonotypes between healthy human individuals. Profiling relied on immunoSEQ multiplex PCR, and the TCRdb table lists in-frame clones only, not all of them. The sample records 2 million or so clones, 90% to 95% being singletons. Material for sequencing was naive CD4+ T cells sorted from blood. These receptors were obtained from a man aged 18 to 30 in good health. Both conserved end residues are part of each CDR3. Each record gives: clone size, D gene, J gene, V gene, CDR3 DNA, CDR3 protein. A D gene is named only where the DNA matches it firmly. The listing skips clone size in some rows; elsewhere it reads once, few, many or a size class.

- - TRBJ1-5 TRBV6-5 TGTGCCAGCAGTAAAGACGGGGCTGGTCAGCCCCAGCATTTT CASSKDGAGQPQHF
once TRBD1 TRBJ2-7 TRBV15 TGTGCCACCAGCAGACAGGGGGCGGTCAACGAGCAGTACTTC CATSRQGAVNEQYF
once - TRBJ1-3 TRBV6-5 TGTGCCAGCAGAAAAAGGGTTAGCGGAAACACCATATATTTT CASRKRVSGNTIYF
- - TRBJ1-6 TRBV21-1 TGTGCCAGCAGCAAGGACATCGGGGTCTCACCCCTCCACTTT CASSKDIGVSPLHF
- TRBD2 TRBJ2-3 TRBV6-1 TGTGCCAGCAGTGAACAGGGCGGGGGGACGCAGTATTTT CASSEQGGGTQYF
- TRBD1 TRBJ1-5 TRBV5-6 TGTGCCAGCAGCTTGAGGACAGGGGCGAATACCCGGAATCAGCCCCAGCATTTT CASSLRTGANTRNQPQHF
- - TRBJ1-1 TRBV30 TGTGCCTGGAGTGTTTGGGGTTTGGGCACTGAAGCTTTCTTT CAWSVWGLGTEAFF
- - TRBJ2-6 TRBV6-1 TGTGCCAGCAGTGGCGGCAGCTCTGGGGCCAACGTCCTGACTTTC CASSGGSSGANVLTF
- - TRBJ1-6 TRBV6-5 TGTGCCAGCAGTCCAGGGCCCAATTCACCCCTCCACTTT CASSPGPNSPLHF
- TRBD1 TRBJ1-1 TRBV5-4 TGTGCCAGCAGCCCCCATGACAGGGGGCGTGGGTGGACTGAAGCTTTCTTT CASSPHDRGRGWTEAFF
- - TRBJ2-5 TRBV15 TGTGCCACCAGCAGTAATCGGAAAGAGACCCAGTACTTC CATSSNRKETQYF
- TRBD1 TRBJ2-2 TRBV18 TGTGCCAGCTCAACTGGGACAGGGCCCACCGGGGAGCTGTTTTTT CASSTGTGPTGELFF
- TRBD1 TRBJ2-3 TRBV6-1 TGTGCCAGCAGTGATACAGGCAGGGGGTATGCAGATACGCAGTATTTT CASSDTGRGYADTQYF
- - TRBJ1-4 TRBV6-1 TGTGCCAGCAGTGAAGGTAGTGCAACTAATGAAAAACTGTTTTTT CASSEGSATNEKLFF
- - TRBJ1-3 TRBV7-2 TGTGCCAGCAGCTACCAAGACAGCAGAAACACCATATATTTT CASSYQDSRNTIYF
- - TRBJ1-2 TRBV25-1 TGTGCCAGCAGTGAAATGGGAGCTCGGGGCTACACCTTC CASSEMGARGYTF
- - TRBJ2-2 TRBV9 TGTGCCAGCAGCATAAGATCTGAGGGCACCGGGGAGCTGTTTTTT CASSIRSEGTGELFF
- - TRBJ2-5 TRBV7-3 TGTGCCAGCAGCCCTTCGGGTGCGACTCAAGAGACCCAGTACTTC CASSPSGATQETQYF
- TRBD1 TRBJ2-7 TRBV6-5 TGTGCCAGCAGTCCTAGGGGGCTAGCCTCGTACGAGCAGTACTTC CASSPRGLASYEQYF
- - TRBJ1-2 TRBV5-1 TGCGCCAGCAGCTCCCCCCTGGGCTTCTATGGCTACACCTTC CASSSPLGFYGYTF
- TRBD2 TRBJ2-3 TRBV18 TGTGCCAGCTCACCCCTAGCGGGAGGATTCTCAGATACGCAGTATTTT CASSPLAGGFSDTQYF
- TRBD1 TRBJ1-4 TRBV7-2 TGTGCCAGCGGGCGAGGGGGCGTTGTTAATAATGAAAAACTGTTTTTT CASGRGGVVNNEKLFF
- - TRBJ1-2 TRBV10-3 TGTGCCATCAGCCGGAACAGGGAAGGGGAAGGCTACACCTTC CAISRNREGEGYTF
- TRBD1 TRBJ1-1 TRBV19 TGTGCCAGTAGTGTGGACAGGGGGAACACTGAAGCTTTCTTT CASSVDRGNTEAFF
- TRBD1 TRBJ2-2 TRBV5-1 TGCGCCAGCAGCTCCCGGGACAGCCCGAACACCGGGGAGCTGTTTTTT CASSSRDSPNTGELFF
- - TRBJ2-6 TRBV7-9 TGTGCCAGCAGCACCCTGTTGCCGTCTGGGGCCAACGTCCTGACTTTC CASSTLLPSGANVLTF
- - TRBJ2-1 TRBV6-1 TGTGCCAGCAGGCTGACAGGCCCTTGGGACAATGAGCAGTTCTTC CASRLTGPWDNEQFF
- - TRBJ1-6 TRBV28 TGTGCCAGCAGTTGGGGACATTATAATTCACCCCTCCACTTT CASSWGHYNSPLHF
- TRBD1 TRBJ2-1 TRBV27 TGTGCCAGCAGTACACCGGGACAGGGTGCTGAGCAGTTCTTC CASSTPGQGAEQFF
- TRBD1 TRBJ2-5 TRBV11-2 TGTGCCAGCAGCCCACGCCAGGGGGTCGGGGAGACCCAGTACTTC CASSPRQGVGETQYF
- - TRBJ1-5 TRBV18 TGTGCCAGCTCACCCTCCGTAGCTCAGCCCCAGCATTTT CASSPSVAQPQHF
- - TRBJ2-7 TRBV5-1 TGCGCCAGCAGCTTGGGGTCAGGGTTCTCCTACGAGCAGTACTTC CASSLGSGFSYEQYF
- TRBD2 TRBJ2-5 TRBV10-3 TGTGCCATCGGGGCTAGCGGGAGTAAGGAGACCCAGTACTTC CAIGASGSKETQYF
once TRBD1 TRBJ2-7 TRBV28 TGTGCCAGCAGTTCGTTGGGACAGGAGTACTACGAGCAGTACTTC CASSSLGQEYYEQYF
- - TRBJ2-7 TRBV2 TGTGCCAGCAGCTCACAGGGGAGGATTTCCTACGAGCAGTACTTC CASSSQGRISYEQYF
few TRBD1 TRBJ1-2 TRBV7-9 TGTGCCAGCAGCTTAGCGGGGACCGGGACAGAGGGCTACACCTTC CASSLAGTGTEGYTF
- - TRBJ2-2 TRBV11-2 TGTGCCAGCAGCTTGAGCCGGGAGAACACCGGGGAGCTGTTTTTT CASSLSRENTGELFF
- - TRBJ1-4 TRBV7-2 TGTGCCAGCAGCTCGAGGGCGACGAATGAAAAACTGTTTTTT CASSSRATNEKLFF
- - TRBJ1-1 TRBV28 TGTGCCAGCAGTTTTCCCGGGTTGAACACTGAAGCTTTCTTT CASSFPGLNTEAFF
- TRBD2 TRBJ2-5 TRBV9 TGTGCCAGCAGCGCCTCCGGACTAGCAGGGGAGACCCAGTACTTC CASSASGLAGETQYF
- TRBD1 TRBJ2-5 TRBV11-3 TGTGCCAGCAGCTTAGGACAGGGCTCGGAGACCCAGTACTTC CASSLGQGSETQYF
- - TRBJ1-6 TRBV6-6 TGTGCCAGCAGTTACTCGGGGCCTTCCGATTCACCCCTCCACTTT CASSYSGPSDSPLHF
- - TRBJ1-1 TRBV6-4 TGTGCCAGCAGTAGTCAGCAGAACACTGAAGCTTTCTTT CASSSQQNTEAFF
few - TRBJ1-1 TRBV7-9 TGTGCCAGCAGCTTAGTAATGAACACTGAAGCTTTCTTT CASSLVMNTEAFF
- TRBD2 TRBJ2-4 TRBV2 TGTGCCAGCAGTCCAGGACTAGCGGGAGTCAAAAACATTCAGTACTTC CASSPGLAGVKNIQYF
once - TRBJ1-1 TRBV18 TGTGCCAGCTCGTCCGGGACGCCATCGGCGGGCACTGAAGCTTTCTTT CASSSGTPSAGTEAFF
- - TRBJ2-5 TRBV18 TGTGCCAGCTCACCACCGCTTACCAGCGGCCGGGAGACCCAGTACTTC CASSPPLTSGRETQYF
- TRBD1 TRBJ1-2 TRBV2 TGTGCCAGCAGTATCGACAGGGGAAACGGCTACACCTTC CASSIDRGNGYTF
- - TRBJ2-7 TRBV6-1 TGTGCCAGCAGTCTGGACAGTTTCTACGAGCAGTACTTC CASSLDSFYEQYF
- - TRBJ2-5 TRBV30 TGTGCCTGGAGTGGGCGGGAGACCCAGTACTTC CAWSGRETQYF
- - TRBJ2-7 TRBV15 TGTGCCACCAGCAGAGGGGGTAGCCGGAACGAGCAGTACTTC CATSRGGSRNEQYF
- - TRBJ1-1 TRBV6-1 TGTGCCAGCAGTGCCAGCATGAACACTGAAGCTTTCTTT CASSASMNTEAFF
- - TRBJ2-1 TRBV19 TGTGCCAGTAGTACCCCCCTAGCATGGAATGAGCAGTTCTTC CASSTPLAWNEQFF
- - TRBJ2-7 TRBV5-1 TGCGCCAGCAGCTTACAGGGTGACTACTACGAGCAGTACTTC CASSLQGDYYEQYF
- - TRBJ1-1 TRBV5-8 TGTGCCAGCAGCTTGAAGCGGGGATCCATGAACACTGAAGCTTTCTTT CASSLKRGSMNTEAFF